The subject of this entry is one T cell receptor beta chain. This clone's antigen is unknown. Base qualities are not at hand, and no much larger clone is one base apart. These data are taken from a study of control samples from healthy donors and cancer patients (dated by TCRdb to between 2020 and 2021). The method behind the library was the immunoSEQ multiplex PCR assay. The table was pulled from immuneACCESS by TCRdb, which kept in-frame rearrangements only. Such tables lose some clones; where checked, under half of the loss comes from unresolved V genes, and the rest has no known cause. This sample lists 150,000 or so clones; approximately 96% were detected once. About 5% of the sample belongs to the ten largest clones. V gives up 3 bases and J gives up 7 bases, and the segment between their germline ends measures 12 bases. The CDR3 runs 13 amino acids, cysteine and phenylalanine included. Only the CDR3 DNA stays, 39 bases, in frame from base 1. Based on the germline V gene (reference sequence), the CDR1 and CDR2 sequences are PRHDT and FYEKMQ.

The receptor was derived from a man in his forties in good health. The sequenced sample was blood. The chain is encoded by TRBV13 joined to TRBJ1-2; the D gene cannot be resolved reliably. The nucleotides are TGTGCCAGCAGCTTGGACCAGCGAATTGGCTACACCTTC. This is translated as CASSLDQRIGYTF.